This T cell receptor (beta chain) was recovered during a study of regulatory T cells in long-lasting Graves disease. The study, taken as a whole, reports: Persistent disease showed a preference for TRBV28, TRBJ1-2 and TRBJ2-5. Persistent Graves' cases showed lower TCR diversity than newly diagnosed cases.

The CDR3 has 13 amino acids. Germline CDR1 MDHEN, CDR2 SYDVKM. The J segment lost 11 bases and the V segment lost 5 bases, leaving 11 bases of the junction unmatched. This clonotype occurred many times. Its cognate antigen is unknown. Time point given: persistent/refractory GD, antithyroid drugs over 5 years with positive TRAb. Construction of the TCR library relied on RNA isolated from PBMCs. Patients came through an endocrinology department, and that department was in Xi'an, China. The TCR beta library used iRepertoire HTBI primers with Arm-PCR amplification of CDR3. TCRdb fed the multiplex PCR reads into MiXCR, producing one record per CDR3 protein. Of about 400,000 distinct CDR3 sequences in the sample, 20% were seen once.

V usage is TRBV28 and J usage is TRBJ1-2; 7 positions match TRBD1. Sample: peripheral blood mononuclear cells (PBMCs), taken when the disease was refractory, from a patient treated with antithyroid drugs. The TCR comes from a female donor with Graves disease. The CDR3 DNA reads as TGTGCCAGCAGTCTCACAGGGGCCAAAGCGTACACCTTC. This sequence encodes CASSLTGAKAYTF.